The 26 T cell receptor beta chains given below trace back to one sample, sequenced in a study of T cell responses to AZD1222 COVID-19 vaccine. TCRdb's copy holds only in-frame clones and misses some; the assay was immunoSEQ multiplex PCR. The data hold 150,000 to 160,000 clones, with about 90% observed a single time. The starting material was peripheral blood, obtained 28 days after the second AZD1222 dose. The receptors come from an adult who received the AZD1222 COVID-19 vaccine.

V is TRBV4-3 and J is TRBJ2-7; the match to TRBD2 covers 7 bases. The CDR3 runs to 18 residues. V was clipped by 1 base and J by 3 bases; unmatched bases: 15. The germline V gene encodes CDR1 LGHNA and CDR2 YSLEER. The CDR3 spells CASSQGGYDAGVFYEQYF. The CDR3, as DNA: TGCGCCAGCAGCCAAGGAGGATACGATGCGGGAGTGTTCTACGAGCAGTACTTC.

V gene TRBV18 combines with J gene TRBJ1-5; TRBD1 matches at 7 bases. Trimming took 6 bases from V and 5 from J; bases not matched to a gene: 13. The germline gives CDR1 KGHSH, CDR2 LQKENI. This CDR3 has 16 amino acids. CDR3 loop: CASSPGQGGQDQPQHF. The CDR3 coding sequence is TGTGCCAGCTCGCCTGGACAAGGGGGCCAAGATCAGCCCCAGCATTTT.

The chain uses TRBV30 and TRBJ1-5; 7 bases agree with TRBD1. The CDR3 consists of 15 residues. Germline V gives CDR1 GTSNPN, CDR2 SVGIG (reference sequence). The trim removed 0 bases at V and 2 bases at J, leaving 4 bases unmatched. The CDR3 bases are TGTGCCTGGAGTGTTCGAACAGGGGGCAATCAGCCCCAGCATTTT. Its protein is CAWSVRTGGNQPQHF.

The gene calls are TRBV6-5 and TRBJ1-5; 7 bases are shared with TRBD1. J lost 4 bases, V lost 6 bases, and 3 bases had no gene match. Germline CDR1 MNHEY, CDR2 SVGAGI. This CDR3 is built from 13 residues. In nucleotides, the CDR3 is TGTGCCAGCAGAGGACAGGATAATCAGCCCCAGCATTTT. Translating gives CASRGQDNQPQHF.

This chain joins TRBV9 and TRBJ2-2; 8 bases map to TRBD2. The CDR3 extends over 17 amino acids. Germline V lookup: CDR1 SGDLS, CDR2 YYNGEE. Unmatched junction bases numbered 4, after V lost 0 bases and J lost 0 bases. The CDR3 DNA follows: TGTGCCAGCAGCGTAGAGTTGCGGGGGGCGAACACCGGGGAGCTGTTTTTT. Translation gives CASSVELRGANTGELFF.

The genes are TRBV6-5 and TRBJ1-1, with D perhaps matching TRBD1 (6 bases). Trimming took off 7 bases at V and 2 bases at J, with 17 bases between the two ends. CDR3 length: 15 residues. The V gene's germline CDR1 is MNHEY and CDR2 SVGAGI. The CDR3 here is CASTPPGQLNTEAFF. In nucleotides, the CDR3 is TGTGCCAGCACCCCCCCCGGACAGCTCAACACTGAAGCTTTCTTT.

Worth noting for this clone: Other DNA sequences of this sample code for an identical CDR3. The chain employs TRBV7-2 and TRBJ2-5; the match to TRBD2 covers 11 bases. The germline CDR1 and CDR2 sequences are SGHTA and FQGNSA. Trimming at V came to 5 bases and at J to 2 bases, leaving 7 bases not matched to a gene. The length of the CDR3 is 16 residues. Here the CDR3 reads CASSTGLAGGQETQYF. In DNA, the CDR3 is TGTGCCAGCAGCACAGGACTAGCGGGTGGACAAGAGACCCAGTACTTC. Based on the CDR3 plus reference TRBV7-2 and TRBJ2-5, the full variable domain is GAGVSQSPSNKVTEKGKDVELRCDPISGHTALYWYRQSLGQGLEFLIYFQGNSAPDKSGLPSDRFSAERTGGSVSTLTIQRTQQEDSAVYLCASSTGLAGGQETQYFGPGTRLLVL.

This chain uses TRBV6-2 or TRBV6-3 with TRBJ2-5; the match to TRBD2 covers 7 bases. The CDR3 covers 14 residues. The V gene end was trimmed by 4 bases and the J gene end by 2 bases; junction bases not matched to a gene: 4. The V gene's germline CDR1 is MNHEY and CDR2 SVGEGT. The CDR3 loop reads CASSWRRGQETQYF. The CDR3 nucleotides read TGTGCCAGCAGTTGGAGGCGGGGGCAAGAGACCCAGTACTTC.

This chain uses TRBV2 with TRBJ1-4; 9 nucleotides align to TRBD1. J gave up 8 bases and V 3 bases, and 7 bases lay outside the gene matches. The CDR3 runs to 15 residues. Germline CDR1 reads SNHLY; CDR2 reads FYNNEI. This CDR3 reads CASSDGDRVGEKLFF. DNA for the CDR3: TGTGCCAGCAGTGATGGGGACAGGGTTGGCGAAAAACTGTTTTTT.

This clone was seen a few times. The rearrangement links TRBV12-3 or TRBV12-4 to TRBJ2-1; D not resolved. This CDR3 spans 12 amino acids. The V and J ends lost 1 base and 5 bases respectively, with 3 bases between them. CDR3: CASSLEDNEQFF. CDR3 in DNA: TGTGCCAGCAGTTTAGAAGACAATGAGCAGTTCTTC.

The CDR3 DNA is TGTGCCAGCAGTTCCCGACTGGGTACTCAGCCCCAGCATTTT. It encodes CASSSRLGTQPQHF. This chain links TRBV28 with TRBJ1-5; D uncertain. From germline, CDR1 is MDHEN and CDR2 SYDVKM. The CDR3 extends over 14 amino acids. V lost 4 bases, J lost 6 bases, and 13 bases lay in between.

The rearrangement joins TRBV7-2 to TRBJ2-2; 8 nucleotides line up with TRBD1. Unmatched junction bases numbered 7, after V lost 6 bases and J lost 4 bases. The CDR3 is made up of 15 amino acids. Germline CDR1 reads SGHTA; CDR2 reads FQGNSA. The CDR3 DNA reads TGTGCCAGCAGATCCCAGGGGGCGGCCACCGGGGAGCTGTTTTTT. Its translation is CASRSQGAATGELFF.

The chain combines TRBV5-6 with TRBJ1-4; 9 bases match TRBD1. The CDR3 length is 14 residues. CDR1 is SGHDT, CDR2 YYEEEE, per germline. V dropped 7 bases and J dropped 7; count of bases not matched to a gene: 8. CDR3 DNA sequence: TGTGCCAGCGGGGTACAGGGGGCTGGTGAAAAACTGTTTTTT. It encodes CASGVQGAGEKLFF.

This rearrangement joins TRBV6-1 to TRBJ2-7; D may be TRBD2 (6 bases). V was pared by 4 bases and J by 5 bases, with 30 bases between. The CDR3 is 19 residues long. Germline V gene lookup returns CDR1 MNHNS and CDR2 SASEGT. The CDR3 DNA is TGTGCCAGCAGTGGGAGGGTAGGGGACTGGGGGATACTAGTCAACGAGCAGTACTTC. As protein: CASSGRVGDWGILVNEQYF.

The chain uses TRBV19 and TRBJ1-1, with D hard to call. The CDR3 spans 14 residues. Germline V gene sequence: CDR1 LNHDA, CDR2 SQIVND (reference sequence). Trimming cost V 0 bases and J 2 bases, with 7 bases left between them. The CDR3 DNA is TGTGCCAGTAGTATAGAAGTGGTCAACACTGAAGCTTTCTTT. It encodes CASSIEVVNTEAFF.

The chain combines TRBV24-1 with TRBJ2-5; D possibly corresponds to TRBD1 (5 bases). The CDR3 is 14 residues long. Germline CDR1 and CDR2: KGHDR and SFDVKD. V gave up 0 bases and J gave up 3 bases, with 7 bases separating them. CDR3 region: CATSDLWTKETQYF. The CDR3 DNA follows: TGTGCCACCAGTGATTTGTGGACAAAAGAGACCCAGTACTTC.

The rearrangement joins TRBV7-9 to TRBJ1-3; D uncertain. Trimming pared 3 bases from V and 3 bases from J, leaving 9 bases between. The germline gives CDR1 SEHNR, CDR2 FQNEAQ (reference sequence). This CDR3 has 14 residues. CDR3 residues: CASSFLLNGNTIYF. The CDR3 DNA reads TGTGCCAGCAGCTTTCTGTTGAATGGAAACACCATATATTTT.

The V gene is TRBV9, the J gene TRBJ1-2, with a weak D call TRBD1 (6 bases). Trimming left V 6 bases short and J 4 bases short, with 19 bases between. Germline V gene data show CDR1 as SGDLS and CDR2 as YYNGEE. This CDR3 has 15 amino acids. CDR3: CASTEKPGQGYGYTF. CDR3 nucleotides: TGTGCCAGCACCGAGAAACCGGGACAAGGCTATGGCTACACCTTC.

The sample holds one count of this clone. V is TRBV10-3 and J is TRBJ2-5; D gene uncertain. V was pared by 10 bases and J by 5 bases, with 20 bases between. CDR3 length: 14 residues. Per germline, CDR1 ENHRY and CDR2 SYGVKD. In DNA form, the CDR3 reads TGTGCCACGAGCACAGTGGTGGGATGGGAGACCCAGTACTTC. Amino acid sequence: CATSTVVGWETQYF.

Notes on this clone: The sample contains more than one DNA sequence encoding this CDR3. V is TRBV4-3 and J is TRBJ1-5; D remains ambiguous. This CDR3 is 13 amino acids long. V lost 0 bases and J lost 6, with 6 bases in between. Germline CDR1 and CDR2: LGHNA and YSLEER. Here the CDR3 reads CASSQDRRQPQHF. The CDR3 bases are TGCGCCAGCAGCCAAGATCGACGTCAGCCCCAGCATTTT.

The genes are TRBV4-3 and TRBJ1-4; D is ambiguous. CDR1 is LGHNA and CDR2 is YSLEER in the germline V gene. The CDR3 is 16 residues long. The V end lost 3 bases, the J end lost 5 bases, and 16 bases lay between the germline ends. The CDR3 DNA reads TGCGCCAGCAGCCAGGGAGCACTGGGTCGGAATGAAAAACTGTTTTTT. Its translation is CASSQGALGRNEKLFF.

The chain joins TRBV7-2 to TRBJ2-2, with D unresolved. Germline CDR1 SGHTA, CDR2 FQGNSA. The CDR3 length is 14 residues. V was cut by 2 bases and J by 2 bases, with 6 bases left in between. The CDR3: CASSLLVNTGELFF. The CDR3 nucleotides are TGTGCCAGCAGCTTACTAGTCAACACCGGGGAGCTGTTTTTT.

This clone was recorded once. The chain links TRBV4-3 to TRBJ1-4; 9 nucleotides agree with TRBD1. Germline V gives CDR1 LGHNA, CDR2 YSLEER. The V segment lost 0 bases and the J segment 8 bases; nucleotides outside the gene matches: 4. The CDR3 extends over 15 amino acids. The CDR3 sequence is CASSQEGTGLEKLFF. The CDR3 coding sequence is TGCGCCAGCAGCCAAGAAGGGACAGGGCTGGAAAAACTGTTTTTT.

The chain employs TRBV18 and TRBJ2-1; D uncertain. CDR1 and CDR2 (germline): KGHSH, LQKENI. V lost 3 bases and J lost 2, with 8 bases in between. The CDR3 spans 14 residues. CDR3 coding DNA: TGTGCCAGCTCACCGTTGCAGGCCTACAATGAGCAGTTCTTC. Its translation: CASSPLQAYNEQFF.

The chain is built from TRBV5-1 and TRBJ1-6; D gene unclear. The CDR3 length is 15 residues. V shed 1 base and J shed 4 bases, with 9 bases lying between them. CDR1 SGHRS and CDR2 YFSETQ come from the germline V gene. CDR3 in amino acids: CASSLPGKYNSPLHF. The CDR3 DNA follows: TGCGCCAGCAGCTTGCCTGGGAAGTATAATTCACCCCTCCACTTT.

This chain uses TRBV12-3 or TRBV12-4 with TRBJ1-1; a weak D match, TRBD1 (6 bases). Trimming removed 8 bases from V and 4 bases from J, with 14 bases in between. The CDR3 covers 13 residues. The CDR3 sequence is CASLEDRVTEAFF. CDR3 DNA: TGTGCCAGCCTCGAGGACAGAGTCACTGAAGCTTTCTTT.